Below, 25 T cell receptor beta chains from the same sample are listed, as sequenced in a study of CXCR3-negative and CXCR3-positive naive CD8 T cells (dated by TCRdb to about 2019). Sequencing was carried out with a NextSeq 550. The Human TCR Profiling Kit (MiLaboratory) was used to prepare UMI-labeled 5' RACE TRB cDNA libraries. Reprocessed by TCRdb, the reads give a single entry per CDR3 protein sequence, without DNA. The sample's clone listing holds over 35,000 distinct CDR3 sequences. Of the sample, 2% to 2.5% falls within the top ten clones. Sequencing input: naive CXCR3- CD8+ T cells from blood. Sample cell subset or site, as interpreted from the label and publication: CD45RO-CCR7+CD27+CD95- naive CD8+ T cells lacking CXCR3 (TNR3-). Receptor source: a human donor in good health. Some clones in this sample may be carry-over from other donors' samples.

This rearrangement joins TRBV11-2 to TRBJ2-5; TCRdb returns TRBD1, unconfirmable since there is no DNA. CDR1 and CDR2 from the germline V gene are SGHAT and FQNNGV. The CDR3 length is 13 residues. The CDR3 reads CASTTVGVETQYF.

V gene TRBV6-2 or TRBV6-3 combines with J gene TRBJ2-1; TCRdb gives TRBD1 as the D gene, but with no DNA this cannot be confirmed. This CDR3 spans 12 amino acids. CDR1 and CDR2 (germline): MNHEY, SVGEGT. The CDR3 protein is CASSAYRDEQFF.

The CDR3: CSVRAEYDEQYF. The rearrangement links TRBV29-1 to TRBJ2-7; the TRBD2 assignment by TCRdb is unverifiable without DNA. The CDR3 is 12 residues long. The germline gives CDR1 SQVTM, CDR2 ANQGSEA.

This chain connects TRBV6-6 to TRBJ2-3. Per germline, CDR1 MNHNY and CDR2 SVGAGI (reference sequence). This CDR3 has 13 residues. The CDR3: CASSYSETDTQYF.

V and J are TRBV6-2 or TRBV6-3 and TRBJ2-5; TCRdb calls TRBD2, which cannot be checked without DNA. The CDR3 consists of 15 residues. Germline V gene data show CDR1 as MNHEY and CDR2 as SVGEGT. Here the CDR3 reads CASSYGGWGQETQYF.

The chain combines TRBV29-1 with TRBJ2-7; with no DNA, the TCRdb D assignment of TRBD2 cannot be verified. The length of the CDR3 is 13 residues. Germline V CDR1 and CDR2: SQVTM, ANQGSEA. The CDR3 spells CSVEWDIPPEQYF.

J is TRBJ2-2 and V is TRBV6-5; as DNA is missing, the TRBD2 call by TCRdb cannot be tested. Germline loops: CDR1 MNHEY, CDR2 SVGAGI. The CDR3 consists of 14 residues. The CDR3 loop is CASSSTGGPGELFF.

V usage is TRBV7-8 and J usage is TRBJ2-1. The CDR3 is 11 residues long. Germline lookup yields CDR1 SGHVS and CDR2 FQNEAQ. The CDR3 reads CASSSTWGQFF. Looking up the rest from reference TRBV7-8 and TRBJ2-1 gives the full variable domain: GAGVSQSPRYKVAKRGQDVALRCDPISGHVSLFWYQQALGQGPEFLTYFQNEAQLDKSGLPSDRFFAERPEGSVSTLKIQRTQQEDSAVYLCASSSTWGQFFGPGTRLTVL.

The CDR3 sequence: CASSELADLYNEQFF. This chain joins TRBV4-1 and TRBJ2-1; no DNA is available, so the TRBD2 call from TCRdb remains unchecked. Germline CDR1 reads MGHRA; CDR2 reads YSYEKL. The CDR3 spans 15 residues.

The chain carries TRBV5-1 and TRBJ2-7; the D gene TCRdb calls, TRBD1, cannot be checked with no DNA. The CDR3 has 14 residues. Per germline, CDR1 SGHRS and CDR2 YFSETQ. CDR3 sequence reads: CASKAQGAPYEQYF.

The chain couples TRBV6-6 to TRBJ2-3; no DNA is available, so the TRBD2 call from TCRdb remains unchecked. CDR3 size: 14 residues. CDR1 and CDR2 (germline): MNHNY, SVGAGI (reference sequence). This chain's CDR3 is CASGIAGGTDTQYF.

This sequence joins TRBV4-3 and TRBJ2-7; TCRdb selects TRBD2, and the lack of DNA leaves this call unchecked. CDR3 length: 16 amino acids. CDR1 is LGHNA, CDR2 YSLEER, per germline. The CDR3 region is CASSQDSSPRRYEQYF.

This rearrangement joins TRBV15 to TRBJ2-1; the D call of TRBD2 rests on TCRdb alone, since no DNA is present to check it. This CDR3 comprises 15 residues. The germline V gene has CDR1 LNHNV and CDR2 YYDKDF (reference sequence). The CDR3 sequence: CATSVWTRGNNEQFF.

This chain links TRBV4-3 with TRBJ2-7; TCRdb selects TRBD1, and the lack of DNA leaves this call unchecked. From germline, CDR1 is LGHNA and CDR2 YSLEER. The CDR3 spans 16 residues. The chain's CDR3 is CASSQDGTGSAYEQYF.

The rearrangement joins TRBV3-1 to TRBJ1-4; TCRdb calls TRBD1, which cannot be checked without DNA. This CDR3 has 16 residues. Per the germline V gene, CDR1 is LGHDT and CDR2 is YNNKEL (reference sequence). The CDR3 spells CASSPSRTGASEKLFF.

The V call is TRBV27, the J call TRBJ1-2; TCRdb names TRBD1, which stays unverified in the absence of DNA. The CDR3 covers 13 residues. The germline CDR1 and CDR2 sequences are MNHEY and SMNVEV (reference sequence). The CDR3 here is CASSLGAHYGYTF.

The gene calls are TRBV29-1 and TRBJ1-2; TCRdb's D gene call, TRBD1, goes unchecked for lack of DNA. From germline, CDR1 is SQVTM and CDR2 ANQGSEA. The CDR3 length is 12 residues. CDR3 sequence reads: CSVEDRTGSYTF.

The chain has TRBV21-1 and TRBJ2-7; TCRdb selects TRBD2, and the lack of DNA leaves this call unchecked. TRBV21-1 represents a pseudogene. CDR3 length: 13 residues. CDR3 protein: CASAGEGTYEQYF.

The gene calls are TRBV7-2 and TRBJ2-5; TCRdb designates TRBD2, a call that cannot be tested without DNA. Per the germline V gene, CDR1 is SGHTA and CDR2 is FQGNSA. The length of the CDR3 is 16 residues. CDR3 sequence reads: CASSLFVLASAETQYF. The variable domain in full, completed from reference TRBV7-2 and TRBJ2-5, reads GAGVSQSPSNKVTEKGKDVELRCDPISGHTALYWYRQSLGQGLEFLIYFQGNSAPDKSGLPSDRFSAERTGGSVSTLTIQRTQQEDSAVYLCASSLFVLASAETQYFGPGTRLLVL.

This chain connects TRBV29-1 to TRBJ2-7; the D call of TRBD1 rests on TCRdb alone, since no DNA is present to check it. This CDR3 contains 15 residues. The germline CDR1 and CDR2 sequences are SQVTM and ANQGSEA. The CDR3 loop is CSVEDHRGETYEQYF.

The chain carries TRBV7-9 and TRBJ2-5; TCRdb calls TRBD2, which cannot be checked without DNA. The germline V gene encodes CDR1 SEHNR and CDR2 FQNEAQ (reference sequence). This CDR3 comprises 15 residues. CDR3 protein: CASSLAVGLQETQYF.

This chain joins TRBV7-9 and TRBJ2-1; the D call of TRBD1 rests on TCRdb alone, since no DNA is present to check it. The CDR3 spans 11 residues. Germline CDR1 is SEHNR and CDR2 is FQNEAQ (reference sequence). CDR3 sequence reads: CASSPLILQFF.

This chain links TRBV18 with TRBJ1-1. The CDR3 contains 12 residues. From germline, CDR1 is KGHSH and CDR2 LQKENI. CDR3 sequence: CASQEGNTEAFF.

Here the CDR3 reads CASSLSGTGELFF. V and J are TRBV28 and TRBJ2-2. The length of the CDR3 is 13 residues. The germline gives CDR1 MDHEN, CDR2 SYDVKM.

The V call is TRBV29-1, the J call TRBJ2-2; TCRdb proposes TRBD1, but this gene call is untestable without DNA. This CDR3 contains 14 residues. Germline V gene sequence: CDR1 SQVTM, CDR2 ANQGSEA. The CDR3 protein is CSVDRDRDGGELFF.